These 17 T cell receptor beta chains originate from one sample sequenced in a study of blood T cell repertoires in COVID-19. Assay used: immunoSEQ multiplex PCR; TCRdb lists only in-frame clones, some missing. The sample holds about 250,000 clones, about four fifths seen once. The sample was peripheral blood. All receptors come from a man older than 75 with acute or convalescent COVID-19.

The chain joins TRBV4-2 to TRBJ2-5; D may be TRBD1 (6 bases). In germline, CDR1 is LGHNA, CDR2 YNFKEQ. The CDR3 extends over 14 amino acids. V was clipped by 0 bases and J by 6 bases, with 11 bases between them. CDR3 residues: CASSQDWGRQTQYF. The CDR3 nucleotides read TGTGCCAGCAGCCAAGATTGGGGGCGGCAGACCCAGTACTTC.

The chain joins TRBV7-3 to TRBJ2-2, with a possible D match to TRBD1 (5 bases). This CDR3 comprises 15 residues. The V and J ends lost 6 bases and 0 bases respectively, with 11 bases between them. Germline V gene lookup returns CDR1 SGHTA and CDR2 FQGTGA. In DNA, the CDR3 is TGTGCCAGCAGTTCAGGGTCCCCGAACACCGGGGAGCTGTTTTTT. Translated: CASSSGSPNTGELFF.

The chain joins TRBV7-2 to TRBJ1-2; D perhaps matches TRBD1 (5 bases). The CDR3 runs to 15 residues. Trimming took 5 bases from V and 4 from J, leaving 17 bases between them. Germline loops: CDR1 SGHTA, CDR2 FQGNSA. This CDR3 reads CASSPRGGVSYGYTF. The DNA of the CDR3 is TGTGCCAGCAGCCCCCGGGGGGGGGTTAGCTATGGCTACACCTTC.

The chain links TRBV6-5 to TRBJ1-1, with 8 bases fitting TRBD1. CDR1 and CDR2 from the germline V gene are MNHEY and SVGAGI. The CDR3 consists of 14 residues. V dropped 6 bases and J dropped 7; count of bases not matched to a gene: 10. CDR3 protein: CASRPPTGQGEAFF. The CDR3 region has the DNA TGTGCCAGCAGACCTCCCACAGGACAGGGTGAAGCTTTCTTT.

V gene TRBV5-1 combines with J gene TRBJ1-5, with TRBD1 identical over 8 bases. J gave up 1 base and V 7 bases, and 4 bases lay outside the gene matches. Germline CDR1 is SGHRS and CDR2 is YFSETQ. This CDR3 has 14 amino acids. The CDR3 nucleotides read TGCGCCAGCTCGACAGGGGAAAGCAATCAGCCCCAGCATTTT. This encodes CASSTGESNQPQHF. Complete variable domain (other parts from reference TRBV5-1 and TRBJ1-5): KAGVTQTPRYLIKTRGQQVTLSCSPISGHRSVSWYQQTPGQGLQFLFEYFSETQRNKGNFPGRFSGRQFSNSRSEMNVSTLELGDSALYLCASSTGESNQPQHFGDGTRLSIL.

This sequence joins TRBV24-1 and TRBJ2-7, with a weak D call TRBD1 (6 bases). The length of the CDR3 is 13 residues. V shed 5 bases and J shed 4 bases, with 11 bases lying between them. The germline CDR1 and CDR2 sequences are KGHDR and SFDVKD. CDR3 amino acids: CATSGSTGYEQYF. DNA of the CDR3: TGTGCCACCAGTGGTTCGACAGGTTACGAGCAGTACTTC.

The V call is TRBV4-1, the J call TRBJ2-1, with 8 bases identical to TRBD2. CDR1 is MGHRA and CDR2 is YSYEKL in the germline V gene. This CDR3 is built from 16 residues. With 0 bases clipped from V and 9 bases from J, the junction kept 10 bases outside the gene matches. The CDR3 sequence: CASSQDSGRATSEQFF. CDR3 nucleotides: TGCGCCAGCAGCCAAGATTCCGGGAGGGCCACGAGTGAGCAGTTCTTC.

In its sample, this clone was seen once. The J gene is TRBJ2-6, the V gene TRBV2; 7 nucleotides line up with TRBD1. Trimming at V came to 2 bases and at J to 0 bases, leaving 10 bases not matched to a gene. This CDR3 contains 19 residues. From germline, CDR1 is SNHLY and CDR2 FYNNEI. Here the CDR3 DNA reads TGTGCCAGCAGTGAACGAAGACAGGGCGCGGCCTCTGGGGCCAACGTCCTGACTTTC. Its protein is CASSERRQGAASGANVLTF.

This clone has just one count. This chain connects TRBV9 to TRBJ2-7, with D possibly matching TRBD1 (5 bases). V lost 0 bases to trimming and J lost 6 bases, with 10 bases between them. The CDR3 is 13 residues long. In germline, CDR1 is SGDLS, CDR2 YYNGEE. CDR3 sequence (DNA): TGTGCCAGCAGCGTAGTGGTAGACAGCGAGCAGTACTTC. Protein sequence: CASSVVVDSEQYF.

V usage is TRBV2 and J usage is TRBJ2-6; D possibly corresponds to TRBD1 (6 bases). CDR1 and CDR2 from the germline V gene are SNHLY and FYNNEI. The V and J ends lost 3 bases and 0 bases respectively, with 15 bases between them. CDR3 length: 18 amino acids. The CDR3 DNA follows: TGTGCCAGCAGTGACAGGGGCGCTGGGAGCTCTGGGGCCAACGTCCTGACTTTC. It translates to CASSDRGAGSSGANVLTF.

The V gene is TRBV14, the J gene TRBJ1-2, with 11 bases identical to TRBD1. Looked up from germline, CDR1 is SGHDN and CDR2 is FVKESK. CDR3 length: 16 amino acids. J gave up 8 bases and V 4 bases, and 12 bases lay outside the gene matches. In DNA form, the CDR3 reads TGTGCCAGCAGCCCCAAGATGGGGACAGGGGGATACGGCTACACCTTC. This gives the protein CASSPKMGTGGYGYTF.

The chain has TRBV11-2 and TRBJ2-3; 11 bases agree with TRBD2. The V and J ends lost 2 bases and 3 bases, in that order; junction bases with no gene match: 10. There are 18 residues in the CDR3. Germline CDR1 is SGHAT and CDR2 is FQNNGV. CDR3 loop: CASSLTPLAGGKTDTQYF. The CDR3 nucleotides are TGTGCCAGCAGCTTAACCCCCCTAGCGGGAGGTAAAACAGATACGCAGTATTTT.

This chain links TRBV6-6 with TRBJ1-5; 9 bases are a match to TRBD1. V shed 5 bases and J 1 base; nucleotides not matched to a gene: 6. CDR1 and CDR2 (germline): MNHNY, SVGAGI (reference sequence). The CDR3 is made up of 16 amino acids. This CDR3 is CASSLWGQGSNQPQHF. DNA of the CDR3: TGTGCCAGCAGTCTATGGGGACAGGGAAGCAATCAGCCCCAGCATTTT.

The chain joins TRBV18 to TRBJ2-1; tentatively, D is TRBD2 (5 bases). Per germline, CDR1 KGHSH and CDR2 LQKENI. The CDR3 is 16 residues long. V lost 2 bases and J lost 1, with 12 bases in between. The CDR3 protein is CASSPIGLLSYNEQFF. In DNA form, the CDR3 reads TGTGCCAGCTCACCAATTGGACTCCTTTCCTACAATGAGCAGTTCTTC.

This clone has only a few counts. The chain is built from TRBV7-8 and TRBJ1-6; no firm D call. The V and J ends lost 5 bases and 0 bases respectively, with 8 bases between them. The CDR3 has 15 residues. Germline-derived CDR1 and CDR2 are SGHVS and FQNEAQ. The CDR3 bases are TGTGCCAGCAGCGTCCGGAGCTCCTATAATTCACCCCTCCACTTT. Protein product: CASSVRSSYNSPLHF.

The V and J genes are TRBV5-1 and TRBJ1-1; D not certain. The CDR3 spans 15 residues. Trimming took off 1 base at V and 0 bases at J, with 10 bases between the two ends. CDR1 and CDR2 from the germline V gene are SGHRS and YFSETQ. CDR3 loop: CASSLYSYMNTEAFF. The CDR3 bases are TGCGCCAGCAGCTTGTACAGCTACATGAACACTGAAGCTTTCTTT.

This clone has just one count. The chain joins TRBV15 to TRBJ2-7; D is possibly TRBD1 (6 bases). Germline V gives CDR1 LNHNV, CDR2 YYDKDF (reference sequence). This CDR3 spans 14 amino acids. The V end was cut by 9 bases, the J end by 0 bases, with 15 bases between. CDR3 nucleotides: TGTGCCACAACCCGCCACAGGGACTCCTACGAGCAGTACTTC. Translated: CATTRHRDSYEQYF. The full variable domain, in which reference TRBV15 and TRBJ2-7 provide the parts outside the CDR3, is DAMVIQNPRYQVTQFGKPVTLSCSQTLNHNVMYWYQQKSSQAPKLLFHYYDKDFNNEADTPDNFQSRRPNTSFCFLDIRSPGLGDTAMYLCATTRHRDSYEQYFGPGTRLTVT.